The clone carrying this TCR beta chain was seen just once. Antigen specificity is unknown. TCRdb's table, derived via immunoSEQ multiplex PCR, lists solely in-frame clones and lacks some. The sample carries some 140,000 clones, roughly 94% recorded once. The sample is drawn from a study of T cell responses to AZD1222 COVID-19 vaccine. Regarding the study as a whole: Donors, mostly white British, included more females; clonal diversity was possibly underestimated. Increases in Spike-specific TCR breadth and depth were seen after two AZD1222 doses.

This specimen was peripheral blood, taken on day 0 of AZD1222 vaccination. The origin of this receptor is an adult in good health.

The CDR3: CASSTRGGHRTNTQYF. In nucleotides, the CDR3 is TGTGCCAGTAGTACCCGGGGAGGGCATAGAACGAATACGCAGTATTTT. The genes are TRBV19 and TRBJ2-3, with 7 nucleotides matching TRBD2. The ends lost 4 bases at V and 7 bases at J; junction bases unmatched: 14. CDR1 LNHDA and CDR2 SQIVND come from the germline V gene (reference sequence). The CDR3 sequence is 16 residues long.